This is a list of T cell receptor beta chains from one sample in a study of OX40 agonist ivuxolimab in advanced cancers. The method was immunoSEQ multiplex PCR; TCRdb's version includes in-frame clones alone and lacks a portion of them. Of 45,000 or so clones listed, roughly 78% are singletons. The material sequenced was CD4+ or CD8+ T cells sorted from blood, taken in a trial of the OX40 agonist ivuxolimab. These receptors were obtained from an adult with an advanced solid tumor such as melanoma, head and neck, liver or kidney cancer. The CDR3 runs from the conserved cysteine through the conserved F or W. D genes are given only for firm matches. Only part of the rows carry a size: once, few, many, or a class if the clone is expanded.

size: NA
V: TRBV28
J: TRBJ1-2
D: NA
CDR3: CASSLGPEQSYGYTF
DNA: TGTGCCAGCAGTTTAGGACCTGAGCAATCCTATGGCTACACCTTC

size: NA
V: TRBV19
J: TRBJ2-3
D: NA
CDR3: CASSMFGVTDTQYF
DNA: TGTGCCAGTAGTATGTTCGGCGTCACAGATACGCAGTATTTT

size: NA
V: TRBV9
J: TRBJ2-7
D: TRBD2
CDR3: CASSVGPSGGAYEQYF
DNA: TGTGCCAGCAGCGTAGGCCCCAGCGGGGGGGCATATGAGCAGTACTTC

size: few
V: TRBV7-9
J: TRBJ1-2
D: TRBD1
CDR3: CASSARQGLYGYTF
DNA: TGTGCCAGCAGCGCCCGACAGGGGCTGTATGGCTACACCTTC

size: NA
V: TRBV29-1
J: TRBJ2-3
D: NA
CDR3: CSVEGVSDTQYF
DNA: TGCAGCGTTGAAGGCGTGTCAGATACGCAGTATTTT

size: NA
V: TRBV7-7
J: TRBJ1-5
D: NA
CDR3: CASSPGGDQPQHF
DNA: TGTGCCAGCAGCCCTGGGGGGGATCAGCCCCAGCATTTT

size: NA
V: TRBV2
J: TRBJ1-4
D: TRBD1
CDR3: CASSSDLRQGLNEKLFF
DNA: TGTGCCAGCAGCTCCGACCTTCGACAGGGGCTTAATGAAAAACTGTTTTTT

size: NA
V: TRBV12-5
J: TRBJ2-7
D: TRBD2
CDR3: CASGPPRGEGILQGEQYF
DNA: TGTGCTAGTGGCCCCCCCCGGGGGGAAGGGATCCTCCAGGGCGAGCAGTACTTC

size: NA
V: TRBV10-3
J: TRBJ2-4
D: TRBD1
CDR3: CAISRDRGDIQYF
DNA: TGTGCCATCAGTCGGGACAGGGGGGACATTCAGTACTTC

size: NA
V: TRBV5-1
J: TRBJ2-5
D: NA
CDR3: CASSLDRETQYF
DNA: TGCGCCAGCAGCTTGGATAGAGAGACCCAGTACTTC

size: NA
V: TRBV19
J: TRBJ1-5
D: NA
CDR3: CASSIIGQTENQPQHF
DNA: TGTGCCAGTAGTATTATTGGACAGACAGAGAATCAGCCCCAGCATTTT

size: NA
V: TRBV25-1
J: TRBJ2-5
D: NA
CDR3: CASRAPGTRSETQYF
DNA: TGTGCCAGCAGAGCCCCCGGGACCCGAAGCGAGACCCAGTACTTC

size: NA
V: TRBV5-1
J: TRBJ1-5
D: NA
CDR3: CASSSGERGNQPQHF
DNA: TGCGCCAGCAGCTCTGGGGAAAGGGGTAATCAGCCCCAGCATTTT

size: few
V: TRBV9
J: TRBJ1-1
D: NA
CDR3: CASSVVSEGTGEAFF
DNA: TGTGCCAGCAGCGTAGTTTCTGAAGGGACGGGTGAAGCTTTCTTT

size: NA
V: TRBV6-1
J: TRBJ2-2
D: NA
CDR3: CASRQLGGRTGELFF
DNA: TGTGCCAGCAGACAATTAGGCGGGCGCACCGGGGAGCTGTTTTTT

size: NA
V: TRBV19
J: TRBJ1-6
D: TRBD1
CDR3: CASSRKDRVASPLHF
DNA: TGTGCCAGTAGTAGGAAGGACAGGGTGGCCTCACCCCTCCACTTT

size: NA
V: TRBV19
J: TRBJ2-1
D: NA
CDR3: CASKASTVQFF
DNA: TGTGCCAGTAAGGCTAGTACAGTACAGTTCTTC

size: once
V: TRBV5-1
J: TRBJ2-3
D: NA
CDR3: CASSLGQTSTDTQYF
DNA: TGCGCCAGCAGCTTGGGACAGACTAGCACAGATACGCAGTATTTT

size: NA
V: TRBV7-2
J: TRBJ1-1
D: NA
CDR3: CASSLARTTFF
DNA: TGTGCCAGCAGCTTAGCCCGTACCACTTTCTTT

size: NA
V: TRBV6-9
J: TRBJ2-5
D: TRBD2
CDR3: CASSYRAGGAETQYF
DNA: TGTGCCAGCAGTTACCGAGCGGGAGGGGCAGAGACCCAGTACTTC

size: NA
V: TRBV4-1
J: TRBJ2-3
D: NA
CDR3: CASSQVLRAGTDTQYF
DNA: TGCGCCAGCAGCCAAGTGTTGAGGGCGGGCACAGATACGCAGTATTTT

size: NA
V: TRBV6-6
J: TRBJ2-7
D: NA
CDR3: CASSTDTSSYEQYF
DNA: TGTGCCAGCAGTACCGACACCAGCTCCTACGAGCAGTACTTC

size: once
V: TRBV5-4
J: TRBJ1-1
D: TRBD1
CDR3: CASSAGQTLMNTEAFF
DNA: TGTGCCAGCAGCGCGGGACAGACCCTCATGAACACTGAAGCTTTCTTT

size: NA
V: TRBV5-4
J: TRBJ1-1
D: NA
CDR3: CASSSPGRVTEAFF
DNA: TGTGCCAGCAGCTCACCGGGGCGTGTTACTGAAGCTTTCTTT

size: NA
V: TRBV19
J: TRBJ1-5
D: NA
CDR3: CASSTFGPRGQPQHF
DNA: TGTGCCAGTAGTACGTTCGGACCTAGGGGTCAGCCCCAGCATTTT

size: once
V: TRBV27
J: TRBJ1-2
D: NA
CDR3: CASSNFAGRLDGYTF
DNA: TGTGCCAGCAGCAATTTTGCGGGGAGGCTGGATGGCTACACCTTC

size: NA
V: TRBV5-5
J: TRBJ2-7
D: TRBD1
CDR3: CASSLVGTVSSYEQYF
DNA: TGTGCCAGCAGCTTGGTCGGGACAGTCAGCTCCTACGAGCAGTACTTC

size: NA
V: TRBV5-1
J: TRBJ2-3
D: TRBD2
CDR3: CASRAAGGPSTDTQYF
DNA: TGCGCCAGCAGAGCCGCGGGGGGACCAAGCACAGATACGCAGTATTTT

size: NA
V: TRBV30
J: TRBJ1-1
D: NA
CDR3: CAWSQEGTKAFF
DNA: TGTGCCTGGAGTCAAGAGGGGACAAAAGCTTTCTTT

size: NA
V: TRBV4-1
J: TRBJ1-5
D: NA
CDR3: CASSQETRQPQHF
DNA: TGCGCCAGCAGCCAAGAGACTCGACAGCCCCAGCATTTT

size: NA
V: TRBV18
J: TRBJ1-1
D: NA
CDR3: CASSPNSYTEAFF
DNA: TGTGCCAGCTCACCAAACTCTTACACTGAAGCTTTCTTT

size: NA
V: TRBV4-3
J: TRBJ1-1
D: TRBD1
CDR3: CASRDQGAMNTEAFF
DNA: TGCGCCAGCAGGGATCAGGGGGCCATGAACACTGAAGCTTTCTTT

size: NA
V: TRBV27
J: TRBJ2-1
D: TRBD1
CDR3: CASSRPGQNNEQFF
DNA: TGTGCCAGCAGTCGTCCGGGACAGAACAATGAGCAGTTCTTC

size: NA
V: TRBV11-3
J: TRBJ2-7
D: NA
CDR3: CASSPDGRYEQYF
DNA: TGTGCCAGCAGCCCAGACGGCAGATACGAGCAGTACTTC

size: NA
V: TRBV21-1
J: TRBJ2-7
D: NA
CDR3: CASSKADEKPGQAYEQYF
DNA: TGTGCCAGCAGCAAAGCGGATGAAAAACCAGGACAAGCCTACGAGCAGTACTTC

size: few
V: TRBV7-2
J: TRBJ2-4
D: NA
CDR3: CASSLAGEGSQNIQYF
DNA: TGTGCCAGCAGCTTAGCGGGCGAGGGAAGCCAAAACATTCAGTACTTC

size: NA
V: TRBV19
J: TRBJ2-7
D: NA
CDR3: CASSMPEWDEQYF
DNA: TGTGCCAGTAGTATGCCCGAGTGGGACGAGCAGTACTTC

size: NA
V: TRBV6-5
J: TRBJ2-7
D: NA
CDR3: CASSYSTGAGSEQYF
DNA: TGTGCCAGCAGTTACTCGACGGGGGCGGGGAGCGAGCAGTACTTC

size: NA
V: TRBV6-5
J: TRBJ2-7
D: TRBD1
CDR3: CASSQEPGQPYEQYF
DNA: TGTGCCAGCAGTCAAGAACCGGGACAGCCCTACGAGCAGTACTTC

size: NA
V: TRBV5-1
J: TRBJ1-3
D: NA
CDR3: CASSLTGSSSGNTIYF
DNA: TGCGCCAGCAGCTTGACGGGGTCCAGCTCTGGAAACACCATATATTTT

size: NA
V: TRBV4-1
J: TRBJ2-7
D: TRBD1
CDR3: CASSQDPGTGYLILSDEQYF
DNA: TGCGCCAGCAGCCAAGACCCCGGGACAGGGTATTTAATTCTGTCCGACGAGCAGTACTTC

size: NA
V: TRBV9
J: TRBJ2-5
D: NA
CDR3: CASSVNEGSGETQYF
DNA: TGTGCCAGCAGCGTAAATGAGGGATCCGGAGAGACCCAGTACTTC

size: few
V: TRBV5-1
J: TRBJ1-5
D: TRBD1
CDR3: CASSLTGQRNQPQHF
DNA: TGCGCCAGCAGCCTGACGGGACAGCGCAATCAGCCCCAGCATTTT

size: NA
V: TRBV4-2
J: TRBJ2-7
D: TRBD2
CDR3: CASSQSTSGYYEQYF
DNA: TGTGCCAGCAGCCAAAGTACTAGCGGGTATTACGAGCAGTACTTC

size: NA
V: TRBV10-3
J: TRBJ1-1
D: NA
CDR3: CAISESFRDKAFF
DNA: TGTGCCATCAGTGAGTCGTTTCGGGACAAAGCTTTCTTT

size: NA
V: TRBV19
J: TRBJ1-2
D: NA
CDR3: CASSPDSPYGYTF
DNA: TGTGCCAGTAGCCCGGACAGCCCCTATGGCTACACCTTC

size: NA
V: TRBV5-4
J: TRBJ2-7
D: NA
CDR3: CASSPDGRGLYEQYF
DNA: TGTGCCAGCAGCCCGGATGGCAGGGGTCTCTACGAGCAGTACTTC

size: NA
V: TRBV29-1
J: TRBJ1-4
D: TRBD1
CDR3: CSVEGQSNEKLFF
DNA: TGCAGCGTTGAGGGACAGTCTAATGAAAAACTGTTTTTT